This T cell receptor (beta chain) was sequenced during a study of T-cell memory formation after mild COVID-19. In the study overall: TCR clusters mostly belonged to single donors.

Each CDR3 protein gets one entry after TCRdb re-called the 5' RACE reads with MiXCR. The sample shows a few hundred thousand distinct CDR3 sequences, 25% to 30% of them seen only once. Study outcomes and limitations: Some responding clones appeared in pre-infection memory, suggesting cross-reactive memory joined. There was no confirmation that second-wave clones peaking on day 37 were SARS-CoV-2 specific.

To note about this clonotype: Its antigen is unknown.

The germline V and J ends were trimmed by 0 bases and 4 bases, with 18 bases remaining between them. In germline, CDR1 is MGHRA, CDR2 YSYEKL. This CDR3 region has 17 residues. This TCR came from an adult woman who had mild COVID-19 (a few samples of this study predate the infection). Cell type and time point are not known. Material: PBMCs or a T cell subset sorted from them (not recorded which). This rearrangement joins TRBV4-1 to TRBJ2-5, with D possibly matching TRBD2 (6 bases). The CDR3 sequence is CASSQDKEARDLETQYF. As DNA, the CDR3 is TGCGCCAGCAGCCAAGATAAAGAAGCAAGGGACTTAGAGACCCAGTACTTC.